Following are 17 T cell receptor beta chains from one sample sequenced in a study of vaccination and CD4 T cells after COVID-19. Treatment meaning: roughly 10-day PBMC culture with coronavirus spike peptide pools or control peptides (ViraFEST assay). The study sequenced cultured CD4+ T cell DNA using the Oncomine TCR Beta short-read assay. TCRdb re-derived calls from the PCR reads in MiXCR, one entry per CDR3 protein. This table holds fewer than 20,000 distinct CDR3 sequences, about two fifths found once. Their antigens remain unidentified. The material sequenced was CD4+ T cells from blood, cultured in vitro, taken after SARS-CoV-2 vaccination. Every receptor here comes from a human donor who had recovered from COVID-19.

This clonotype has only a few counts. The chain has TRBV7-9 and TRBJ2-7; D ambiguous. V shed 5 bases and J shed 5 bases, with 10 bases lying between them. The CDR3 consists of 12 residues. Germline CDR1 reads SEHNR; CDR2 reads FQNEAQ (reference sequence). CDR3 nucleotides: TGTGCCAGCAGCGCTCGTAATAACGAGCAGTACTTC. It specifies CASSARNNEQYF.

This clonotype occurred once. The CDR3, as DNA: TGTGCCAGCAGCTTAGGGAGGGACAGGGGCTACGAGCAGTACTTC. Protein product: CASSLGRDRGYEQYF. The chain recombines TRBV7-8 with TRBJ2-7; 10 nucleotides align to TRBD1. CDR3 length: 15 residues. Germline CDR1 SGHVS, CDR2 FQNEAQ. After removal of 1 base from V and 3 bases from J, the junction contained 3 bases not matched to a gene.

The chain employs TRBV2 and TRBJ2-7; 10 bases align to TRBD2. Germline loops: CDR1 SNHLY, CDR2 FYNNEI. CDR3 length equals 15 residues. V dropped 7 bases and J dropped 2; count of bases not matched to a gene: 8. Written as DNA, the CDR3 is TGTGCCAGCACTAGGAAGCGGGAGGGCCCCTACGAGCAGTACTTC. It codes for CASTRKREGPYEQYF.

This chain joins TRBV6-4 and TRBJ2-3; TRBD1 matches at 7 bases. There are 14 residues in the CDR3. CDR1 MRHNA and CDR2 SNTAGT come from the germline V gene. The V gene end was trimmed by 0 bases and the J gene end by 4 bases; junction bases not matched to a gene: 1. The CDR3 loop reads CASSDSTGPDTQYF. The CDR3 DNA is TGTGCCAGCAGTGACTCGACAGGGCCAGATACGCAGTATTTT.

The chain joins TRBV12-3 or TRBV12-4 to TRBJ2-5; 11 nucleotides line up with TRBD2. This CDR3 has 19 amino acids. J gave up 0 bases and V 3 bases, and 12 bases lay outside the gene matches. The CDR3 reads CASSLLVNRLAGNQETQYF. The CDR3 coding sequence is TGTGCCAGCAGTTTGTTGGTCAATCGACTAGCGGGGAACCAAGAGACCCAGTACTTC.

A few counts support this clonotype. The V gene is TRBV19, the J gene TRBJ2-1, with 12 bases lining up with TRBD2. V lost 5 bases and J lost 7; bases outside the gene matches: 3. Germline CDR1 reads LNHDA; CDR2 reads SQIVND (reference sequence). The CDR3 extends over 14 amino acids. For the CDR3, the DNA is TGTGCCAGTAGTCGGCTAGCGGGAGGGAATGAGCAGTTCTTC. Amino acids: CASSRLAGGNEQFF.

This chain connects TRBV25-1 to TRBJ1-1; TRBD1 matches 10 bases. The trim removed 4 bases at V and 3 bases at J, leaving 11 bases unmatched. This CDR3 is built from 17 residues. The germline V gene encodes CDR1 MGHDK and CDR2 SYGVNS. In DNA, the CDR3 is TGTGCCAGCAGTGTTGGGCCCCGACAGGGGGCGGACACTGAAGCTTTCTTT. Translating it yields CASSVGPRQGADTEAFF.

The rearrangement joins TRBV6-1 to TRBJ2-7; D uncertain. Germline V gene data show CDR1 as MNHNS and CDR2 as SASEGT. V was shortened by 6 bases and J by 5 bases, with 11 bases between the two germline ends. The CDR3 is 12 amino acids. The CDR3 nucleotides are TGTGCCAGCAGGCAGATAGGCGACGAGCAGTACTTC. Translation gives CASRQIGDEQYF.

V usage is TRBV18 and J usage is TRBJ2-2; no definite D call. The CDR3 loop spans 14 amino acids. Per germline, CDR1 KGHSH and CDR2 LQKENI. With 4 bases removed from V and 4 bases from J, the gap between germline ends came to 10 bases. CDR3 bases: TGTGCCAGCTCACGCCAGTCGGGCACCGGGGAGCTGTTTTTT. It encodes CASSRQSGTGELFF.

The gene calls are TRBV7-8 and TRBJ2-1, with D uncertain. The CDR3 length is 13 residues. Deletions cut 2 bases from V and 6 bases from J, with 8 bases between. The germline V gene has CDR1 SGHVS and CDR2 FQNEAQ. CDR3 sequence reads: CASSLLRGNEQFF. Written as DNA, the CDR3 is TGTGCCAGCAGCTTACTCCGAGGCAATGAGCAGTTCTTC.

The CDR3 DNA sequence: TGTGCCAGCAGCCTGCAGGGAGTTCGAAAGGAGAACACTGAAGCTTTCTTT. This encodes CASSLQGVRKENTEAFF. J is TRBJ1-1 and V is TRBV21-1; the tabulated D call, TRBD1, remains unverified against the DNA. TRBV21-1 is designated a pseudogene. The CDR3 runs 17 residues.

The V call is TRBV20-1, the J call TRBJ1-5, with no clear D. Germline CDR1 reads DFQATT; CDR2 reads SNEGSKA (reference sequence). The V end lost 1 base, the J end lost 7 bases, and 11 bases lay between the germline ends. The CDR3 contains 13 residues. CDR3 coding DNA: TGCAGTGCTAGAGGAACCGGGAACCAGCCCCAGCATTTT. Encoded protein: CSARGTGNQPQHF.

J is TRBJ2-3 and V is TRBV6-1; D possibly uses TRBD1 or TRBD2 (5 bases each). V dropped 5 bases and J dropped 10 bases, with 25 bases sitting between them. Germline CDR1 MNHNS, CDR2 SASEGT. This CDR3 has 16 amino acids. This CDR3 is CASSNPRGLRRVAQYF. In DNA form, the CDR3 reads TGTGCCAGCAGTAACCCCCGGGGCCTACGTCGAGTGGCGCAGTATTTT.

This clonotype was seen a few times. The chain has TRBV2 and TRBJ2-5, with D maybe TRBD2 (7 bases). Trimming cost V 6 bases and J 5 bases, with 19 bases left between them. Germline values: CDR1 SNHLY, CDR2 FYNNEI. The CDR3 covers 15 residues. The CDR3 DNA follows: TGTGCCAGCAGAGGGGGGGCCAACCTCGTGGAGACCCAGTACTTC. It translates to CASRGGANLVETQYF.

This clonotype has just a few counts. This chain uses TRBV20-1 with TRBJ2-2; 9 nucleotides line up with TRBD2. CDR3 length equals 15 residues. Germline CDR1 DFQATT, CDR2 SNEGSKA (reference sequence). V trimming: 3 bases; J trimming: 3 bases; junction bases outside the gene matches: 5. Here the CDR3 reads CSARQGGRDTGELFF. DNA of the CDR3: TGCAGTGCTAGGCAGGGCGGGAGGGACACCGGGGAGCTGTTTTTT.

The chain carries TRBV11-2 and TRBJ1-6, with 9 bases aligning to TRBD1. The CDR3 runs 16 residues. The junction had 5 bases not matched to a gene; V was cut back by 5 bases and J by 3 bases. Germline values: CDR1 SGHAT, CDR2 FQNNGV. CDR3 nucleotides: TGTGCCAGCAGCCTCAACAGGGGGCTCTATAATTCACCCCTCCACTTT. It specifies CASSLNRGLYNSPLHF.

This clonotype is labeled as medium-sized. This rearrangement joins TRBV7-2 to TRBJ2-5, with 7 bases that match TRBD1. V was clipped by 3 bases and J by 2 bases; unmatched bases: 0. The germline CDR1 and CDR2 sequences are SGHTA and FQGNSA. This CDR3 is built from 13 residues. The CDR3 sequence: CASSLDRQETQYF. The CDR3 DNA is TGTGCCAGCAGCTTGGACAGGCAAGAGACCCAGTACTTC.